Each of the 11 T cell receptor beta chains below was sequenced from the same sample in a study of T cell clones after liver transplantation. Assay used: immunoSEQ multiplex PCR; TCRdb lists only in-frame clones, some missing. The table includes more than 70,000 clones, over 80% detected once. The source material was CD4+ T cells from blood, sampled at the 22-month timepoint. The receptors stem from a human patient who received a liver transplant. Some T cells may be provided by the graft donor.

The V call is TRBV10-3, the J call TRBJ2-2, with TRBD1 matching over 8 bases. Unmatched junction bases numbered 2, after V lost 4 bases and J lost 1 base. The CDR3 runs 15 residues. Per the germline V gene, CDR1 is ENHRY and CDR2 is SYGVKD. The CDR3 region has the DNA TGTGCCATCAGTGGACAGGGGATGAACACCGGGGAGCTGTTTTTT. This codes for CAISGQGMNTGELFF.

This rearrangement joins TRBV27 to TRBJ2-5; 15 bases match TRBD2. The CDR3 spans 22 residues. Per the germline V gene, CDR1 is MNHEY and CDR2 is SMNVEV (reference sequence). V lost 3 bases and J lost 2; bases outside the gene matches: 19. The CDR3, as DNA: TGTGCCAGCAGTTTGTGGACGGAGGGACTAGCGGGAGGAGGAGGACTTCAAGAGACCCAGTACTTC. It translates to CASSLWTEGLAGGGGLQETQYF.

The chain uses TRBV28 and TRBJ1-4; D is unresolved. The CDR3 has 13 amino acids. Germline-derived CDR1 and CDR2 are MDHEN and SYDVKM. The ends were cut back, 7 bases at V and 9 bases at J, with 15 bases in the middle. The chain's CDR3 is CASTAPSIKKLFF. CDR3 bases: TGTGCCAGCACGGCACCCTCCATCAAAAAACTGTTTTTT.

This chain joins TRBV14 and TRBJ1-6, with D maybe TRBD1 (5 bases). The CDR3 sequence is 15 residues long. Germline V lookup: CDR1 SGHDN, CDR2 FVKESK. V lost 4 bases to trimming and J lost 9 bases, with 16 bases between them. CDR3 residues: CASSLNYGALSPLHF. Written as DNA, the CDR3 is TGTGCCAGCAGCCTGAACTACGGGGCTCTTTCACCCCTCCACTTT.

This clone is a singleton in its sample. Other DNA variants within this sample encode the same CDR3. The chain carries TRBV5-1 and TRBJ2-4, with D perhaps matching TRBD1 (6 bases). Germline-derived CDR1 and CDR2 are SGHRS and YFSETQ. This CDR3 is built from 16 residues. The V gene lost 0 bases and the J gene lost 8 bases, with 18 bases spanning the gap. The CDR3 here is CASSLVAGAGWDIQYF. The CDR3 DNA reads TGCGCCAGCAGCTTGGTTGCAGGGGCCGGCTGGGACATTCAGTACTTC.

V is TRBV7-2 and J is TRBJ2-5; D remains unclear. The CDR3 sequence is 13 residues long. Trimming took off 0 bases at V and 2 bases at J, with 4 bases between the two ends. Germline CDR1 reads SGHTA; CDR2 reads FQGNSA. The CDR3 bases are TGTGCCAGCAGCTTAGCCCGGCAAGAGACCCAGTACTTC. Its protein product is CASSLARQETQYF.

CDR3 sequence: CASGPEPGLGPYEQYF. CDR3 bases: TGCGCCAGCGGACCGGAACCTGGACTAGGACCCTACGAGCAGTACTTC. This chain joins TRBV5-1 and TRBJ2-7; 7 bases are shared with TRBD2. The junction had 15 bases not matched to a gene; V was cut back by 7 bases and J by 2 bases. This CDR3 contains 16 residues. Per germline, CDR1 SGHRS and CDR2 YFSETQ. The full variable domain, its missing parts supplied by reference TRBV5-1 and TRBJ2-7, is KAGVTQTPRYLIKTRGQQVTLSCSPISGHRSVSWYQQTPGQGLQFLFEYFSETQRNKGNFPGRFSGRQFSNSRSEMNVSTLELGDSALYLCASGPEPGLGPYEQYFGPGTRLTVT.

The CDR3 spells CASSKSTTGGNPYGYTF. In DNA, the CDR3 is TGTGCCAGTAGTAAATCAACGACAGGGGGCAATCCCTATGGCTACACCTTC. The chain employs TRBV19 and TRBJ1-2, with TRBD1 identical over 10 bases. J gave up 4 bases and V 4 bases, and 12 bases lay outside the gene matches. Looked up from germline, CDR1 is LNHDA and CDR2 is SQIVND (reference sequence). This CDR3 contains 17 residues.

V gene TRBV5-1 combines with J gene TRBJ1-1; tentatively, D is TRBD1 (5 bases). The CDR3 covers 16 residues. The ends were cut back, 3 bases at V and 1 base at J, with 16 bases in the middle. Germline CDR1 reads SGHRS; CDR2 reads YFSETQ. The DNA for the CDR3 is TGCGCCAGCAGCTATGGGACTATACAGCCGAACACTGAAGCTTTCTTT. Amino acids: CASSYGTIQPNTEAFF.

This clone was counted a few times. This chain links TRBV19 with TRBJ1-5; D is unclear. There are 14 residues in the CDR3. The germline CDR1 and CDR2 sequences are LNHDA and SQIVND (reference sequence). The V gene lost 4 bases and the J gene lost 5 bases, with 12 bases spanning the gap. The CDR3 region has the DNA TGTGCCAGTAGTACTAAATTAGGTTATCAGCCCCAGCATTTT. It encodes CASSTKLGYQPQHF.

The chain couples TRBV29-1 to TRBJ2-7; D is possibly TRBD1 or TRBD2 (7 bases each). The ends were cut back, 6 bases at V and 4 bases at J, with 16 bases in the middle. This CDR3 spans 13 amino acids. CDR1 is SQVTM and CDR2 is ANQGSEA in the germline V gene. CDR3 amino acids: CSVGRQGGYEQYF. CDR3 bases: TGCAGCGTCGGCCGACAGGGAGGGTACGAGCAGTACTTC.